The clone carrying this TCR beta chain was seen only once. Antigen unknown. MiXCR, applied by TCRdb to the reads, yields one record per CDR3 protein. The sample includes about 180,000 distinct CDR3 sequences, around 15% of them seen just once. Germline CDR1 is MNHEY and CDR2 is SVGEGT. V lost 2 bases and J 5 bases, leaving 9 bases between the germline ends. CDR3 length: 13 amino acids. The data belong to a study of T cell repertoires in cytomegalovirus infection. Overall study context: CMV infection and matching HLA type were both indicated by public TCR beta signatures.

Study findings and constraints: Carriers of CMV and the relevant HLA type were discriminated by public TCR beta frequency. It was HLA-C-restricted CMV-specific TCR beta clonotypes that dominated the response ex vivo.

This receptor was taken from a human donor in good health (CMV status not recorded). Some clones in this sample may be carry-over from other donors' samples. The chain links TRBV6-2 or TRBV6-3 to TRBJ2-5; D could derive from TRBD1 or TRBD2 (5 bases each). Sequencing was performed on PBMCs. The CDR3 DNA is TGTGCCAGCAGTTACGGGACCCGGGAGACCCAGTACTTC. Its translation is CASSYGTRETQYF.